This T cell receptor (beta chain) was sequenced in a study of shared T cell receptors in the human thymus. Using immunoSEQ multiplex PCR, the repertoire was profiled, and TCRdb retains in-frame clones only, with some absent. The sample gives roughly 660,000 clones, around 87% of which show up once; about 0.01% is in the top ten. The J segment lost 3 bases and the V segment lost 3 bases, leaving 0 bases of the junction unmatched. The CDR3 has 13 residues. In germline, CDR1 is LNHDA, CDR2 SQIVND (reference sequence). The sample was also reused in another study, on human thymus T cells. That investigation notes: Healthy Finnish infants undergoing corrective surgery for congenital heart defects provided the donor material.

V is TRBV19 and J is TRBJ1-2, with TRBD1 identical over 8 bases. The TCR was taken from a boy less than two years old with a congenital heart defect. What was sequenced was thymocytes. The CDR3 sequence is CASSIRGHYGYTF. The DNA for the CDR3 is TGTGCCAGTAGTATCAGGGGGCACTATGGCTACACCTTC.